A selection of T cell receptor beta chains follows, all from one sample in a study of blood T cell repertoires in COVID-19. Measured with immunoSEQ multiplex PCR; TCRdb has only the in-frame clones, and not every one. The sample yields roughly 130,000 clones, over 75% seen once. Sequencing was performed on peripheral blood. The receptor set was obtained from a woman aged 65 to 85 with acute or convalescent COVID-19. The CDR3 runs from the conserved cysteine through the conserved F or W. The D gene is left open where the match is weak. Rows may omit the clone size; those that give it use once, few, many or a size class.

j_call clone_size v_call d_call cdr3_nt cdr3_aa
TRBJ1-1 - TRBV5-1 TRBD1 TGCGCCAGCAGCCCAGACAGGGTCAGGGTAGCTGAAGCTTTCTTT CASSPDRVRVAEAFF
TRBJ1-5 - TRBV28 - TGTGCCAGCTTCCCGGGGGGTAGCAATCAGCCCCAGCATTTT CASFPGGSNQPQHF
TRBJ1-4 - TRBV7-2 TRBD1 TGTGCCAGCAGCTTACGACAGGGCGGGTATGAAAAACTGTTTTTT CASSLRQGGYEKLFF
TRBJ1-1 - TRBV29-1 TRBD1 TGCAGCGTTGAAGATGCACAGGGGGTGAGTGAAGCTTTCTTT CSVEDAQGVSEAFF
TRBJ1-5 - TRBV5-6 - TGTGCCAGCAGCTTGGCCACCTATAGCAATCAGCCCCAGCATTTT CASSLATYSNQPQHF
TRBJ2-6 few TRBV6-2/TRBV6-3 - TGTGCCAGCAGTCAACGCCCGGGTGGGGCCAACGTCCTGACTTTC CASSQRPGGANVLTF
TRBJ1-6 - TRBV6-5 - TGTGCCAGCAGTTACCCCCAGTGGGAGGCAAATTCACCCCTCCACTTT CASSYPQWEANSPLHF
TRBJ1-1 - TRBV5-5 - TGTGCCAGCAGCTTGGTAGTGGGGAGCACTGAAGCTTTCTTT CASSLVVGSTEAFF
TRBJ2-3 - TRBV7-2 - TGTGCCAGCTCTCAGGGGACCCACACAGATACGCAGTATTTT CASSQGTHTDTQYF
TRBJ2-2 - TRBV15 - TGTGCCACCAGCAGAGGCCGGGGAATGAACACCGGGGAGCTGTTTTTT CATSRGRGMNTGELFF
TRBJ1-1 once TRBV24-1 - TGTGCCACCAGTGATTCAGGCTTTGAAGCTTTCTTT CATSDSGFEAFF
TRBJ1-2 few TRBV2 TRBD1 TGTGCCGGACGACCTACAGGGGGAAATGGCTACACCTTC CAGRPTGGNGYTF
TRBJ2-5 - TRBV6-6 - TGTGCCAGCAGCATAGCGGAAGAGACCCAGTACTTC CASSIAEETQYF
TRBJ2-1 once TRBV11-1 - TGTGCCAGCAGCTTAGTTGGGAGGGGGAACAATGAGCAGTTCTTC CASSLVGRGNNEQFF
TRBJ2-5 - TRBV29-1 TRBD1 TGCAGCGTTGTTCGTGTCGACAGGGCTGAGACCCAGTACTTC CSVVRVDRAETQYF
TRBJ1-1 - TRBV4-1 - TGCGCCAGCAGCTTCACAGAGGGAACTGAAGCTTTCTTT CASSFTEGTEAFF
TRBJ1-2 - TRBV19 - TGTGCCAGTAGTATGGGCTCCAAGCTGGGCTACACCTTC CASSMGSKLGYTF
TRBJ2-1 - TRBV7-8 - TGTGCCAGCAGCTTGCAAGGGACTTACAATGAGCAGTTCTTC CASSLQGTYNEQFF
TRBJ1-2 - TRBV9 - TGTGCCAGCAGCGTAGGGGTCACGAACAGCTATGGCTACACCTTC CASSVGVTNSYGYTF
TRBJ1-2 - TRBV3-1/TRBV3-2 - TGTGCCAGCAGCCCCTTTTTACGAGCCCTGAATGGCTACACCTTC CASSPFLRALNGYTF
TRBJ1-2 - TRBV10-3 - TGTGCCATCAGTGATGACACCCGTAACTATGGCTACACCTTC CAISDDTRNYGYTF
TRBJ2-1 - TRBV19 - TGTGCCAGTAGCCACGGGGAGACGTATTACAATGAGCAGTTCTTC CASSHGETYYNEQFF
TRBJ2-3 - TRBV7-9 TRBD2 TGTGCCAGCAGCCCGGGACTATTGGCAGATACGCAGTATTTT CASSPGLLADTQYF
TRBJ1-2 few TRBV18 TRBD1 TGTGCCAGCTTAAGGGACAGGGAACCTCGGGGCTACACCTTC CASLRDREPRGYTF
TRBJ2-1 few TRBV4-3 TRBD2 TGCGCCAGCAGCCAAGCTCGCGGGGGGGTCGATGAGCAGTTCTTC CASSQARGGVDEQFF
TRBJ1-1 - TRBV4-1 - TGCGCCAGCAGCCAGGTGCTTCTCCAGACTGAAGCTTTCTTT CASSQVLLQTEAFF
TRBJ2-5 - TRBV4-1 - TGCGCCAGCAGCCAAGATCAAGGCAGGGGGGTTCTCGGTCGAGAGACCCAGTACTTC CASSQDQGRGVLGRETQYF
TRBJ1-1 - TRBV7-2 TRBD1 TGTGCCAGCAGCCCCGGGACAGCGTCTGAAGCTTTCTTT CASSPGTASEAFF
TRBJ2-5 - TRBV24-1 TRBD2 TGTGCCACCAGTGATCCTGGGGGGGGAGAAGAGACCCAGTACTTC CATSDPGGGEETQYF
TRBJ1-2 - TRBV30 - TGTGCCTTAATAGGCGGGGACCCCCACTATGGCTACACCTTC CALIGGDPHYGYTF
TRBJ2-5 - TRBV6-5 TRBD1 TGTGCCAGCTCCGACAGGGCTGTCCAAGAGACCCAGTACTTC CASSDRAVQETQYF
TRBJ2-5 - TRBV2 - TGTGCCAGCAGTGTGGACAGAAAAGAGACCCAGTACTTC CASSVDRKETQYF
TRBJ1-1 - TRBV6-6 - TGTGCCAGCAGTTACCGCCGCGGGACGGGAAACACTGAAGCTTTCTTT CASSYRRGTGNTEAFF
TRBJ1-2 - TRBV4-1 TRBD1 TGCGCCAGCAGCCGGGACAGCGGGAACTATGGCTACACCTTC CASSRDSGNYGYTF
TRBJ2-5 - TRBV7-7 TRBD2 TGTGCCAGCAGCCCCCAGCGGGGGGCCCGCAGGGCCCAGTACTTC CASSPQRGARRAQYF
TRBJ1-4 few TRBV7-2 - TGTGCCAGCAGCTTAGCGTCGGGGGAAAAACTGTTTTTT CASSLASGEKLFF
TRBJ2-3 - TRBV27 - TGTGCCAGCAGTTTATCTTGGCGGGGGCGCACAGATACGCAGTATTTT CASSLSWRGRTDTQYF
TRBJ1-2 - TRBV19 - TGTGCCAGTAGTAACATCTTGACAGGAGCCTATGGCTACACCTTC CASSNILTGAYGYTF
TRBJ1-6 - TRBV6-2/TRBV6-3 - TGTGCCAGCAGTTATCTTCTCAGGGGCCCTTCCGACTTT CASSYLLRGPSDF
TRBJ1-1 once TRBV3-1/TRBV3-2 - TGTGCCAGCACCCCCAGACTTGTTGGTGAGGCTTTCTTT CASTPRLVGEAFF
TRBJ1-1 - TRBV6-6 - TGTGCCAACAGTCCACAGGAGAACACTGAAGCTTTCTTT CANSPQENTEAFF
TRBJ2-1 - TRBV11-3 TRBD1 TGTGCCAGCAGCCCCCGACAGGGTCTCTATGAGCAGTTCTTC CASSPRQGLYEQFF
TRBJ2-2 - TRBV18 TRBD1 TGTGCCAGCTCACGCGAAGGGGGCGCAAATCCCGGGGAGCTGTTTTTT CASSREGGANPGELFF
TRBJ1-1 - TRBV6-2/TRBV6-3 - TGTGCCAGCAGTTACTCGGGCAGCCAGACTGAAGCTTTCTTT CASSYSGSQTEAFF
TRBJ1-1 - TRBV30 - TGTGCCTGGAGTGTACAGCCGAACACTGAAGCTTTCTTT CAWSVQPNTEAFF
TRBJ1-2 - TRBV2 - TGTGCCAGCAGTCTCTCGTCGGGGAGGCACGGCTACACCTTC CASSLSSGRHGYTF
TRBJ2-1 - TRBV24-1 TRBD1 TGTGCCACCAGGGGACAGGGAGGAAATGAGCAGTTCTTC CATRGQGGNEQFF
TRBJ2-2 - TRBV7-2 - TGTGCCAGCAGCTTAAACCGGGGGGCGGGGGCCGGGGAGCTGTTTTTT CASSLNRGAGAGELFF
TRBJ1-2 - TRBV6-5 TRBD1 TGTGCCAGCAGGGTGGGACAGGGGATCTATGGCTACACCTTC CASRVGQGIYGYTF
TRBJ1-4 - TRBV30 TRBD1 TGTGCCTGGAGGAGACAGGGGACTAATGAAAAACTGTTTTTT CAWRRQGTNEKLFF